This T cell receptor beta chain derives from a study of blood T cell repertoires in COVID-19. Study in general: Acute-phase and convalescent COVID-19 samples originated in the United States, Italy and Spain. T cells, B-cell-depleted T cells, or PBMCs supplied cDNA or gDNA.

CDR1 and CDR2 (germline): SGHAT, FQNNGV. V was shortened by 5 bases and J by 4 bases, with 9 bases between the two germline ends. CDR3 length: 13 residues. In the authors' methods: Estimated nucleated cell counts came from reference gene primer amplification. Libraries were prepared by immunoSEQ multiplex PCR; TCRdb keeps only in-frame clonotypes and omits some of them. D and trimming come from the DNA, and the V and J calls and clone size come from that table. The sample contains 100,000 to 150,000 clones, about 80% of which appear only once. The clonotype originates from a woman between 55 and 75 years old with acute or convalescent COVID-19. Sequencing input: peripheral blood. The V call is TRBV11-2, the J call TRBJ1-5; D remains unclear. CDR3 sequence: CASSSRTNQPQHF. The CDR3 nucleotides read TGTGCCAGCAGCAGCCGGACTAATCAGCCCCAGCATTTT.